This T cell receptor (beta chain) was captured by sequencing in a study of cytomegalovirus exposure and HLA in healthy donors. As for the study in general: Ancestry clustering placed 81% of some 400 genotyped donors in the Caucasian-associated cluster. Study results and limitations: Listed as cytomegalovirus-associated were approximately 160 TCR beta chains. When analyzed later, the rates of TCR association showed variation by HLA locus, with DRB1 the most and HLA-C the fewest.

Though probably carrying unrecorded immune exposures, donors were nominally healthy at sampling. The PCR ran on 60 Vbeta and 13 Jbeta primers. The method was immunoSEQ multiplex PCR; TCRdb's version includes in-frame clones alone and lacks a portion of them. Of about 150,000 clones in the sample, 70% to 80% were seen once. For this clone: Its antigen remains unknown.

V lost 4 bases, J lost 7 bases, and 7 bases stayed unmatched. CDR1 and CDR2 (germline): KGHSH, LQKENI. The CDR3 runs to 13 residues. The receptor was isolated from a man under 40 in good health and CMV-seropositive. This chain uses TRBV18 with TRBJ2-7; the match to TRBD1 covers 7 bases. The sample consisted of PBMCs. The CDR3 coding sequence is TGTGCCAGCTCACTCGAACAGGGGCGGGAGCAGTACTTC. Translating it yields CASSLEQGREQYF.